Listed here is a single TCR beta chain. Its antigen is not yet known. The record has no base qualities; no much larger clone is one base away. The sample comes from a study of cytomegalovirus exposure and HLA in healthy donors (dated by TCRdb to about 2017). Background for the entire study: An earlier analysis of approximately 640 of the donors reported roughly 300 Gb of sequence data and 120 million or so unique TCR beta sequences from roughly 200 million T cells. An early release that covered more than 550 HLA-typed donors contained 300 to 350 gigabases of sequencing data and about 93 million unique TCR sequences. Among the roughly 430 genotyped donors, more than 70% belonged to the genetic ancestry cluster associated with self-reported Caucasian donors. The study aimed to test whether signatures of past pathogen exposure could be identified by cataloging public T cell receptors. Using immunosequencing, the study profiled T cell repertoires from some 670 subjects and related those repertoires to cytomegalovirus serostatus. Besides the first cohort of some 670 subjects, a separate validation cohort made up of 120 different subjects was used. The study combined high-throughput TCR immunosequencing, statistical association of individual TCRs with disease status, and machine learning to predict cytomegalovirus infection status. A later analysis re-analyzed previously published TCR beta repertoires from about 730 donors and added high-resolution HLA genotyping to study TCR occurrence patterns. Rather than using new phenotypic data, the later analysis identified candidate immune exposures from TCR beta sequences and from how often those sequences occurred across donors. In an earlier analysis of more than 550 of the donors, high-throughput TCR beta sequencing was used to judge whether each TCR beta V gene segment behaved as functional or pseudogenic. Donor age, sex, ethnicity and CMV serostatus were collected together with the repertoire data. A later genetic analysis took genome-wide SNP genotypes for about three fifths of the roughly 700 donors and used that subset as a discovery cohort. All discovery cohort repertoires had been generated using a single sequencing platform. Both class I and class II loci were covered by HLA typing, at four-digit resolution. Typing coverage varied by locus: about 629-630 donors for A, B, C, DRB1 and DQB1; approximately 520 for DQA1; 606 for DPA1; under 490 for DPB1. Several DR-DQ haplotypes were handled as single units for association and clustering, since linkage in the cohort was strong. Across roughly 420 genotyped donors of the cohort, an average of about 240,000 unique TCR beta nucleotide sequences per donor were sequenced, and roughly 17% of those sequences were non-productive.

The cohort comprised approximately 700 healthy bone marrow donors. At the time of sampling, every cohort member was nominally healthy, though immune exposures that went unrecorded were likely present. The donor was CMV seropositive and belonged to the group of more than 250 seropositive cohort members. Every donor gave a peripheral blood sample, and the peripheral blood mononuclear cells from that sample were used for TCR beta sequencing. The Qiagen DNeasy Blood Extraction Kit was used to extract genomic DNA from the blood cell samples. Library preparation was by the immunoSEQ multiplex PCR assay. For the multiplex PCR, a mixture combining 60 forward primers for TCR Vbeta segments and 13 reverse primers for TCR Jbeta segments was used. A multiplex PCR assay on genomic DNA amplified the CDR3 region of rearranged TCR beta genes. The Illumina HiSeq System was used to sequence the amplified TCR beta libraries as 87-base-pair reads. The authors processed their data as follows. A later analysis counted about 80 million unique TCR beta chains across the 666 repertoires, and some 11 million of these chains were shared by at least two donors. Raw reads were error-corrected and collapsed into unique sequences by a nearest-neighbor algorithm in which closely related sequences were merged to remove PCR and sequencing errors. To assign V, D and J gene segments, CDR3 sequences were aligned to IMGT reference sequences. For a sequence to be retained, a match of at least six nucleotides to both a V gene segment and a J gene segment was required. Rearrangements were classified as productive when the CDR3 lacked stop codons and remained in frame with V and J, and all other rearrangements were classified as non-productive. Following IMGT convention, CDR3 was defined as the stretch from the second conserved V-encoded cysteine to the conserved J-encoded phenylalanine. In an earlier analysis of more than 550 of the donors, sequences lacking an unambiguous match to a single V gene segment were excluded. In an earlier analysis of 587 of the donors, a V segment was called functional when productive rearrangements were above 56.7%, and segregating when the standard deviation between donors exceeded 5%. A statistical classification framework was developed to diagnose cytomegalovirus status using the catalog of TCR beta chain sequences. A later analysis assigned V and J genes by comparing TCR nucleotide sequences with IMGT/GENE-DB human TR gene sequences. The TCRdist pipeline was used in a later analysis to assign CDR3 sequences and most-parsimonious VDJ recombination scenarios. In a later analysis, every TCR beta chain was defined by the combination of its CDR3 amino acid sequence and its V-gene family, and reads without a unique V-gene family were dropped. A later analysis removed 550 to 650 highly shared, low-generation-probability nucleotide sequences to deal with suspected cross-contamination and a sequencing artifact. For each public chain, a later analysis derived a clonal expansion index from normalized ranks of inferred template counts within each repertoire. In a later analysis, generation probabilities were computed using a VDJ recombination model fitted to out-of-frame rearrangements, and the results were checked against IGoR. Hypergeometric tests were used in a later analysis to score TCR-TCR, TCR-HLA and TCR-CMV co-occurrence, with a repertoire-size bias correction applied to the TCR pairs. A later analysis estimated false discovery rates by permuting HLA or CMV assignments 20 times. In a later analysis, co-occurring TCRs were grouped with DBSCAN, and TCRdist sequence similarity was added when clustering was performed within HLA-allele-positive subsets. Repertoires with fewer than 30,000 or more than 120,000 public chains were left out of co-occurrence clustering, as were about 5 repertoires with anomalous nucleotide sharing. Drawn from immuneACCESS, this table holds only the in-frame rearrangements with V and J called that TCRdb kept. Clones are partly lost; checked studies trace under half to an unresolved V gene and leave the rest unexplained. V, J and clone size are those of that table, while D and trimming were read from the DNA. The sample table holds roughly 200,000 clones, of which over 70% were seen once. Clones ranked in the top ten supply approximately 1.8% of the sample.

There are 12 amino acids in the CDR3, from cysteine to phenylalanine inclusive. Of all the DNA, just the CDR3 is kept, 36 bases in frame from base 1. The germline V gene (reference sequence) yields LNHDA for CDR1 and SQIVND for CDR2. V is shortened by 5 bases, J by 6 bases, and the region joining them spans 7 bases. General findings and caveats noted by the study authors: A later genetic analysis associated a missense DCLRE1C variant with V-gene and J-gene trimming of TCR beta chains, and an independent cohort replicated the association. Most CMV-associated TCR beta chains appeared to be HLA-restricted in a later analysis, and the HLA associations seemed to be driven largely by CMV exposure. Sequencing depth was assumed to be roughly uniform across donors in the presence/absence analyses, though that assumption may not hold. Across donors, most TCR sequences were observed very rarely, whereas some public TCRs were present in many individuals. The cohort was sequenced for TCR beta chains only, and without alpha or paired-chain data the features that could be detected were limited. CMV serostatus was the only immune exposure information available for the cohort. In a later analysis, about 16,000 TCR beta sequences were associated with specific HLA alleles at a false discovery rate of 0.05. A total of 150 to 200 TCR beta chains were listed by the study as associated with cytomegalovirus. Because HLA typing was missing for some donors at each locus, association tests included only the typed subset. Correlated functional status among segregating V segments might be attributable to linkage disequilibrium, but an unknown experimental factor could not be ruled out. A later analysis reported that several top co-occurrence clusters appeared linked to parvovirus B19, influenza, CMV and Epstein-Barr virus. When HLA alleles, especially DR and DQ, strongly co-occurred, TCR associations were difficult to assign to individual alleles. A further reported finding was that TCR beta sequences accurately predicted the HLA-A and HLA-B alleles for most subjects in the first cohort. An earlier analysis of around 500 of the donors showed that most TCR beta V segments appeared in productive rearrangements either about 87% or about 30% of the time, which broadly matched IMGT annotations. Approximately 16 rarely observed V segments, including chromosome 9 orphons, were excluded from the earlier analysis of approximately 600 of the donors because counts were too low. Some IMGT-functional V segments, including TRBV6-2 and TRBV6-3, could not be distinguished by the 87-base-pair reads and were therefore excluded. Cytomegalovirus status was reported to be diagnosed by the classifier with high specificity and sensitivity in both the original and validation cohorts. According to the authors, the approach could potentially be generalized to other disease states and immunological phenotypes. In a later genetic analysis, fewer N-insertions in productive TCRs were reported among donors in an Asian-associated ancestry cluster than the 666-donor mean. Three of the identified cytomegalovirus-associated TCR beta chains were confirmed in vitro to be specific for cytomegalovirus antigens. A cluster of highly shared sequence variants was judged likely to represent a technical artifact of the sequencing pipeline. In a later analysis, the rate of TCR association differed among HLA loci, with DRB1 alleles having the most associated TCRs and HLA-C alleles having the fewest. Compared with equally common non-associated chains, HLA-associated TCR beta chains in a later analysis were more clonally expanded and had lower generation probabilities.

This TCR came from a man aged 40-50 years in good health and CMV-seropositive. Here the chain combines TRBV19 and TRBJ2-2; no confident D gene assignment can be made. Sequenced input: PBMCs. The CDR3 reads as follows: CASSAEPGELFF. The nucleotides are TGTGCCAGTAGTGCGGAGCCCGGGGAGCTGTTTTTT.